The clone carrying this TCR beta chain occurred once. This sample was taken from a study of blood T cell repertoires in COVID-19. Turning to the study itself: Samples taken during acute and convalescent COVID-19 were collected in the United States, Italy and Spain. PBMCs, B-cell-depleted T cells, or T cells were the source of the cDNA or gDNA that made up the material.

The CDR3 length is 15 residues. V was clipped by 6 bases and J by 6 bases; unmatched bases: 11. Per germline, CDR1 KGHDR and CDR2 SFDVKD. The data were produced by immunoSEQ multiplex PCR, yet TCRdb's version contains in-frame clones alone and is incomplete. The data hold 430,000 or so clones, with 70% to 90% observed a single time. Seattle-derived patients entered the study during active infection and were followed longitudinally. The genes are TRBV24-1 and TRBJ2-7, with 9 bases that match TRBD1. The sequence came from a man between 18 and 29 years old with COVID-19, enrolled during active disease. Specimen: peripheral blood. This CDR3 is CATSTTGTGNGEQYF. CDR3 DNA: TGTGCCACCAGTACTACCGGGACAGGGAATGGCGAGCAGTACTTC.